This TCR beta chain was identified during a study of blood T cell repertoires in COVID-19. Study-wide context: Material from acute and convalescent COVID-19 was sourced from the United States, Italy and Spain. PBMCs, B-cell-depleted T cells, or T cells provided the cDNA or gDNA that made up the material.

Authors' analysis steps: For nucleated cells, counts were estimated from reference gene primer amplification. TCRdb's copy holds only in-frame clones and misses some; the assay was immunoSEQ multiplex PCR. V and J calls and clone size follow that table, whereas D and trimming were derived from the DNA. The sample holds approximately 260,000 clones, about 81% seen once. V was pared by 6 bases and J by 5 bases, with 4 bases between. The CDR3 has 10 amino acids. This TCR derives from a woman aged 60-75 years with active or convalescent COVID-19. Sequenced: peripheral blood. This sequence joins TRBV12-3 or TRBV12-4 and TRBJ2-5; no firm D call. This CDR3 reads CASSRETQYF. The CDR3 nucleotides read TGTGCCAGCAGCCGGGAGACCCAGTACTTC.